The 20 T cell receptor beta chains below were found in one sample sequenced in a study of T cell repertoires and HLA-DP antigens. Their antigens are not known. The method was immunoSEQ multiplex PCR; TCRdb's version includes in-frame clones alone and lacks a portion of them. The data show around 100,000 clones, over 90% seen once. The sequenced sample consisted of CD4+ T cells from PBMCs. These receptors were taken from a woman between 18 and 29 years old in good health and CMV-seronegative.

The chain uses TRBV10-3 and TRBJ2-7; 9 nucleotides agree with TRBD1. Germline V gene data show CDR1 as ENHRY and CDR2 as SYGVKD. CDR3 length: 17 residues. The V segment lost 0 bases and the J segment 6 bases; nucleotides outside the gene matches: 12. The chain's CDR3 is CAISESNLRDRAAEQYF. The CDR3 DNA is TGTGCCATCAGTGAGTCGAATCTCCGGGACAGGGCCGCCGAGCAGTACTTC.

The rearrangement links TRBV28 to TRBJ1-4, with a weak D call TRBD1 (6 bases). Germline values: CDR1 MDHEN, CDR2 SYDVKM. The CDR3 has 16 amino acids. The V end lost 3 bases, the J end lost 4 bases, and 15 bases lay between the germline ends. DNA for the CDR3: TGTGCCAGCAGTTTGAGGGGGAGCGCGTATAATGAAAAACTGTTTTTT. It specifies CASSLRGSAYNEKLFF.

DNA of the CDR3: TGCGCCAGCAGCCGGGGACTAGCGGGAGGAAGCTCCTACAATGAGCAGTTCTTC. Its protein product is CASSRGLAGGSSYNEQFF. This sequence joins TRBV4-1 and TRBJ2-1; 15 bases are shared with TRBD2. Germline V gives CDR1 MGHRA, CDR2 YSYEKL. CDR3 size: 18 residues. Trimming at V came to 4 bases and at J to 0 bases, leaving 4 bases not matched to a gene.

The chain uses TRBV25-1 and TRBJ1-2; D is ambiguous. From germline, CDR1 is MGHDK and CDR2 SYGVNS. Deletions cut 4 bases from V and 2 bases from J, with 5 bases between. The CDR3 covers 12 residues. The CDR3 DNA sequence: TGTGCCAGCAGTGCCGCAAACTATGGCTACACCTTC. This sequence encodes CASSAANYGYTF.

The chain has TRBV6-1 and TRBJ1-3, with D unresolved. Germline lookup yields CDR1 MNHNS and CDR2 SASEGT. The CDR3 runs 12 residues. Trimming removed 6 bases from V and 2 bases from J, with 5 bases in between. The CDR3 loop reads CASRPAGNTIYF. In nucleotides, the CDR3 is TGTGCCAGCAGGCCAGCTGGAAACACCATATATTTT.

For this clone: This sample includes further DNA sequences coding for the same CDR3. The genes are TRBV28 and TRBJ1-5; D ambiguous. The CDR3 runs to 12 residues. Germline CDR1 MDHEN, CDR2 SYDVKM. The germline V and J ends were trimmed by 8 bases and 1 base, with 6 bases remaining between them. CDR3 sequence: CASRLSNQPQHF. The CDR3 DNA reads TGTGCCAGCCGGTTGAGCAATCAGCCCCAGCATTTT.

J is TRBJ2-1 and V is TRBV7-6, with 10 bases that match TRBD2. The CDR3 consists of 17 residues. Germline-derived CDR1 and CDR2 are SGHVS and FNYEAQ. V shed 1 base and J 6 bases; nucleotides not matched to a gene: 9. As DNA, the CDR3 is TGTGCCAGCAGCTTAGTGCCCGGGCTAGCGGGGGTCAATGAGCAGTTCTTC. Protein: CASSLVPGLAGVNEQFF.

On this clone itself: Other DNA sequences in the same sample also yield this CDR3. The chain carries TRBV18 and TRBJ1-1, with no clear D. Trimming cost V 2 bases and J 0 bases, with 4 bases left between them. Germline V gene lookup returns CDR1 KGHSH and CDR2 LQKENI. The CDR3 spans 13 residues. The CDR3 here is CASSPGLNTEAFF. CDR3 coding DNA: TGTGCCAGCTCACCAGGATTGAACACTGAAGCTTTCTTT.

The rearrangement uses TRBV18 and TRBJ1-4; D is ambiguous. The V end was cut by 6 bases, the J end by 14 bases, with 19 bases between. CDR1 and CDR2 (germline): KGHSH, LQKENI. The CDR3 contains 13 residues. The CDR3 loop reads CASSSLDGSRLFF. In DNA form, the CDR3 reads TGTGCCAGCTCCTCCCTGGATGGGAGTAGGCTGTTTTTT.

The chain couples TRBV28 to TRBJ2-7; 7 bases match TRBD1. From germline, CDR1 is MDHEN and CDR2 SYDVKM. The CDR3 has 12 amino acids. The V and J ends lost 10 bases and 5 bases, in that order; junction bases with no gene match: 8. CDR3: CATEGQANEQYV. DNA of the CDR3: TGTGCCACCGAAGGACAGGCCAACGAGCAGTACGTC.

The rearrangement links TRBV11-2 to TRBJ1-4, with a weak D call TRBD1 (5 bases). This CDR3 contains 15 residues. Germline V CDR1 and CDR2: SGHAT, FQNNGV. The germline V and J ends were trimmed by 1 base and 7 bases, with 13 bases remaining between them. This chain's CDR3 is CASSLGGTSSEKLFF. The CDR3 DNA sequence: TGTGCCAGCAGCTTAGGAGGGACCTCTAGTGAAAAACTGTTTTTT.

This clone was observed once. This sequence joins TRBV6-6 and TRBJ2-7; D perhaps matches TRBD1 (6 bases). Germline CDR1 is MNHNY and CDR2 is SVGAGI (reference sequence). The CDR3 runs to 15 residues. V shed 4 bases and J shed 2 bases, with 15 bases lying between them. DNA of the CDR3: TGTGCCAGCAGTTCTGCTGGGACAACAACCTACGAGCAGTACGTC. As protein: CASSSAGTTTYEQYV.

The rearrangement uses TRBV18 and TRBJ2-1; a possible D gene is TRBD2 (5 bases). CDR3 length: 16 amino acids. V was trimmed by 2 bases and J by 2 bases, leaving 13 bases between them. Per germline, CDR1 KGHSH and CDR2 LQKENI. The CDR3 sequence is CASSPTGPGTYNEQFF. DNA for the CDR3: TGTGCCAGCTCACCAACTGGGCCCGGGACCTACAATGAGCAGTTCTTC.

The chain uses TRBV6-5 and TRBJ1-2; D is unclear. CDR1 is MNHEY, CDR2 SVGAGI, per germline. The CDR3 is 15 amino acids. The germline V and J ends were trimmed by 6 bases and 1 base, with 15 bases remaining between them. The chain's CDR3 is CASSPLSRVNYGYTF. In DNA, the CDR3 is TGTGCCAGCAGCCCCTTATCGAGGGTTAACTATGGCTACACCTTC.

The chain couples TRBV28 to TRBJ1-2; D unclear. The germline gives CDR1 MDHEN, CDR2 SYDVKM. The CDR3 is 12 amino acids. V lost 8 bases to trimming and J lost 8 bases, with 15 bases between them. The CDR3 bases are TGTGCCAGCGTCACCCAGGTCGGGGGCTACACCTTC. This sequence encodes CASVTQVGGYTF.

The CDR3 DNA sequence: TGCGCCAGCAGCTTACTTCGGCTAGCGGGCACAGATACGCAGTATTTT. Residues: CASSLLRLAGTDTQYF. The genes are TRBV5-1 and TRBJ2-3; 7 bases agree with TRBD2. Germline CDR1 reads SGHRS; CDR2 reads YFSETQ. CDR3 length: 16 residues. After removal of 2 bases from V and 1 base from J, the junction contained 7 bases not matched to a gene.

CDR3 sequence (DNA): TGTGCCAGTAGTTTCTACTTCACAGATACGCAGTATTTT. It specifies CASSFYFTDTQYF. V usage is TRBV19 and J usage is TRBJ2-3; D call uncertain. The germline gives CDR1 LNHDA, CDR2 SQIVND (reference sequence). The CDR3 sequence is 13 residues long. Trimming took 5 bases from V and 2 from J, leaving 8 bases between them.

The rearrangement uses TRBV11-2 and TRBJ1-6; TRBD1 matches 9 bases. This CDR3 region has 14 residues. Trimming took 6 bases from V and 7 from J; bases not matched to a gene: 4. CDR1 is SGHAT and CDR2 is FQNNGV in the germline V gene. The CDR3 sequence is CASSQDRGNSPLHF. CDR3 bases: TGTGCCAGCAGTCAAGACAGGGGGAATTCACCCCTCCACTTT.

The chain combines TRBV28 with TRBJ1-5; the D is unclear. Germline V gene data show CDR1 as MDHEN and CDR2 as SYDVKM. The CDR3 has 12 residues. Deletions cut 5 bases from V and 13 bases from J, with 15 bases between. The CDR3 reads CASSTPDPRQHF. In DNA, the CDR3 is TGTGCCAGCAGTACCCCGGACCCGCGTCAGCATTTT.

This chain joins TRBV19 and TRBJ2-7; 11 bases fit TRBD1. CDR3 length: 15 amino acids. Germline lookup yields CDR1 LNHDA and CDR2 SQIVND (reference sequence). V gave up 5 bases and J gave up 5 bases; unmatched junction bases: 8. CDR3 region: CASSGQGAKKHEQYV. The CDR3, as DNA: TGTGCCAGTAGTGGACAGGGGGCTAAGAAACACGAGCAGTACGTC.